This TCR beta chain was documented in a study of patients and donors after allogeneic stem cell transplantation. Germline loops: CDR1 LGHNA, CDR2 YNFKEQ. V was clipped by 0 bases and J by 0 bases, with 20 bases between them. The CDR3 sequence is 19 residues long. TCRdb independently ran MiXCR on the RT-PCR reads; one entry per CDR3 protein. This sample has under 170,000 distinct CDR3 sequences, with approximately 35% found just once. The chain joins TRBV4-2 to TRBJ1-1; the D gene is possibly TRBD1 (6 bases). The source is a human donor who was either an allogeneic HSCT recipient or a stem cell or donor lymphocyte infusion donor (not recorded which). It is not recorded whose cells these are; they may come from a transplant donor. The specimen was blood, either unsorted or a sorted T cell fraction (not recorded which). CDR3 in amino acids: CASSQDKIRPGVMNTEAFF. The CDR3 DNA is TGTGCCAGCAGCCAAGATAAGATTCGGCCAGGGGTTATGAACACTGAAGCTTTCTTT.